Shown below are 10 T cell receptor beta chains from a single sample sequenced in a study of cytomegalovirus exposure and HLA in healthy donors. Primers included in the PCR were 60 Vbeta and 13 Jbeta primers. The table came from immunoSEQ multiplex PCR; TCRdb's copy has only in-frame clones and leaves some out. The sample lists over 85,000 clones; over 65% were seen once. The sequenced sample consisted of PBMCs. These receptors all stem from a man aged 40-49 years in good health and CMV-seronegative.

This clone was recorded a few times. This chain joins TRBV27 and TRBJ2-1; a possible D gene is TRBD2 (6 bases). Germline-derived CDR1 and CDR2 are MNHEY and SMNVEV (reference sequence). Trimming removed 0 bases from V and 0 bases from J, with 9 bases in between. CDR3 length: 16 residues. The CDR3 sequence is CASSLSAGYSYNEQFF. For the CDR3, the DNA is TGTGCCAGCAGTTTATCGGCGGGATACTCCTACAATGAGCAGTTCTTC.

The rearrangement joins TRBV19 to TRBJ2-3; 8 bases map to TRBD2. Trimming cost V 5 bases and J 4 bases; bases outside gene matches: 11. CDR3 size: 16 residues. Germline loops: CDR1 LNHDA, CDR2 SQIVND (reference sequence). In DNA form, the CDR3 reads TGTGCCAGTAGTGGAGCCGGGGGGGCGCGTGCAGATACGCAGTATTTT. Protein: CASSGAGGARADTQYF.

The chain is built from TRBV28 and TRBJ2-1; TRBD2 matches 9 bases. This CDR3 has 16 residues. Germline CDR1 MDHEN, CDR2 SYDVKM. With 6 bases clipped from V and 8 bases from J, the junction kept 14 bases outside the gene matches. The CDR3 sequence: CASSPRGSGRSHEQFF. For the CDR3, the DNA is TGTGCCAGCAGCCCGAGGGGTAGCGGGAGATCCCATGAGCAGTTCTTC.

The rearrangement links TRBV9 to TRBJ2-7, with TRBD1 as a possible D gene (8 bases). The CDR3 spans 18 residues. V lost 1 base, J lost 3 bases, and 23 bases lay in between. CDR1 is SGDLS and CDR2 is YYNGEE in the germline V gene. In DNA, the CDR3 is TGTGCCAGCAGCGTATCGGCAGGGGGCTTAGCGGGCGACTACGAGCAGTACTTC. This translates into CASSVSAGGLAGDYEQYF.

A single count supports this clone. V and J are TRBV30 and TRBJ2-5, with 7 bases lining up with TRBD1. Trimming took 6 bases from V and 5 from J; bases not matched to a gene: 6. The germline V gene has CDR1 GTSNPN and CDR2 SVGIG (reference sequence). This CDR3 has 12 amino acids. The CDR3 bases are TGTGCCTGTGTGGCGGACAGGGAGACCCAGTACTTC. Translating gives CACVADRETQYF. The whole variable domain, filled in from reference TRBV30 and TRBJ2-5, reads SQTIHQWPATLVQPVGSPLSLECTVEGTSNPNLYWYRQAAGRGLQLLFYSVGIGQISSEVPQNLSASRPQDRQFILSSKKLLLSDSGFYLCACVADRETQYFGPGTRLLVL.

The CDR3 DNA reads as TGTGCCAGCAGTTTGGGCCCGGACACTGAAGCTTTCTTT. Its translation is CASSLGPDTEAFF. This chain links TRBV6-1 with TRBJ1-1; D not certain. Per the germline V gene, CDR1 is MNHNS and CDR2 is SASEGT. V lost 5 bases to trimming and J lost 3 bases, with 10 bases between them. CDR3 length: 13 residues.

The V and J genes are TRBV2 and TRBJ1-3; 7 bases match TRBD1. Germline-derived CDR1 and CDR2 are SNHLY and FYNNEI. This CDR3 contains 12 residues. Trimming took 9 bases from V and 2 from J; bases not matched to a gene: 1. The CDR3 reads CASGTAGNTIYF. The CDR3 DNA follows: TGTGCCAGTGGGACAGCTGGAAACACCATATATTTT.

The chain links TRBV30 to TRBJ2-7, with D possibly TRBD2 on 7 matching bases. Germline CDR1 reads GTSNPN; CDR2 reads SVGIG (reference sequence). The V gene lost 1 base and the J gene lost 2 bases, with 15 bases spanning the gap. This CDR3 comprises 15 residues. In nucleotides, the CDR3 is TGTGCCTGGAGTGGGGTCGGGGGGCGACCCTACGAGCAGTACTTC. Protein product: CAWSGVGGRPYEQYF.

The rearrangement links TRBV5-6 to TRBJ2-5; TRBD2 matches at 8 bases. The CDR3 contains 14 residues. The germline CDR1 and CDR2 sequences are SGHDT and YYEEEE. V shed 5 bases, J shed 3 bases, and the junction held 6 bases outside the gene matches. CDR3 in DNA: TGTGCCAGCAGAAAACTAGCGGCTGAAGAGACCCAGTACTTC. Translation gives CASRKLAAEETQYF.

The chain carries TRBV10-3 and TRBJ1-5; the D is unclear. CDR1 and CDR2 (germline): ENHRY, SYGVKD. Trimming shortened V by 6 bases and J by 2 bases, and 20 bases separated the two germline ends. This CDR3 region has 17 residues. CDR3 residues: CAIRLPFRCSCNQPQHF. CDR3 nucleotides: TGTGCCATCAGACTGCCATTCAGGTGTAGTTGCAATCAGCCCCAGCATTTT.